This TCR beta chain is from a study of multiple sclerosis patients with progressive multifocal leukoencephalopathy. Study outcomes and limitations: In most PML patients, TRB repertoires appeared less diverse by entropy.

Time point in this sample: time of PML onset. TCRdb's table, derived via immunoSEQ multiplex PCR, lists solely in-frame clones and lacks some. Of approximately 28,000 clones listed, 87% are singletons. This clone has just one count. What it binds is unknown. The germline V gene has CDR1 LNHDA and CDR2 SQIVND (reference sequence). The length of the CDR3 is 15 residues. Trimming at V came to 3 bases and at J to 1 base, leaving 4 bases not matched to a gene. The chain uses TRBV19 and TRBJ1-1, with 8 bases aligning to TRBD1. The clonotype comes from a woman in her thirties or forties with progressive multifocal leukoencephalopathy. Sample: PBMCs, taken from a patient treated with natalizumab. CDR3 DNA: TGTGCCAGTAGTATCAACACAGGGGGGAACACTGAAGCTTTCTTT. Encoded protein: CASSINTGGNTEAFF.